The rows below give T cell receptor beta chains drawn from one sample of a study of blood T cell repertoires in COVID-19. Here immunoSEQ multiplex PCR was the method, and the copy in TCRdb shows in-frame clones only, minus some. The sample includes more than 15,000 clones, approximately 89% of them seen just once. The sequenced sample was peripheral blood. Receptors were obtained from a human donor in a cohort sampled during active COVID-19. The CDR3 runs from the conserved cysteine through the conserved F or W. Fields, in order: CDR3 length, J gene, V gene, CDR3 protein.

>15|TRBJ2-1|TRBV6-5
CASSPYGTGGYEQFF
>12|TRBJ2-7|TRBV11-2
CASSLDPLEQYF
>14|TRBJ2-1|TRBV3-1/TRBV3-2
CASSQGQGNNEQFF
>14|TRBJ1-6|TRBV5-4
CASTILGGYSPLHF
>13|TRBJ2-7|TRBV19
CASSPADIYEQYF
>15|TRBJ1-2|TRBV6-5
CASREGATSSYGYTF
>13|TRBJ2-2|TRBV28
CASISENTGELFF
>14|TRBJ1-2|TRBV5-1
CASSLGGSVFGYTF
>11|TRBJ1-1|TRBV11-2
CASSLSGEAFF
>15|TRBJ2-7|TRBV28
CASSLGSSGSREQYF
>16|TRBJ2-4|TRBV5-1
CASSSPAGGERNIQYF